The 28 T cell receptor beta chains in this list originate from one sample, sequenced in a study of T cells in Graves' hyperthyroidism and ophthalmopathy. Amplification targeted TCR beta CDR3 regions from RNA transcripts. TCR CDR3 underwent first-round RT-PCR with the HTBI primer set. TCRdb ran MiXCR on the multiplex PCR reads and lists one entry per CDR3 protein. The sample includes some 800,000 distinct CDR3 sequences, approximately 40% seen only once; the top ten take 7% to 10%. Material for sequencing was blood. The receptors come from a man between 18 and 35 years old with Graves' hyperthyroidism.

This clonotype has more than one count but fewer than ten. The CDR3, as DNA: TGTGCCAGCAGCGGACTTGATAAAAAAGAGACCCAGTACTTC. Translated: CASSGLDKKETQYF. The V call is TRBV7-2, the J call TRBJ2-5, with D perhaps TRBD2 (5 bases). Germline V lookup: CDR1 SGHTA, CDR2 FQGNSA. The CDR3 consists of 14 residues. The germline V and J ends were trimmed by 5 bases and 3 bases, with 13 bases remaining between them.

A word on this clonotype: This sequence may be a read error, since a much larger clone differs from it by one base. The chain has TRBV19 and TRBJ1-4; D unresolved. This CDR3 is built from 15 residues. Germline V lookup: CDR1 LNHDA, CDR2 SQIVND (reference sequence). The CDR3 here is CANSIVDRRNEKLFF. CDR3 nucleotides: TGTGCCAATAGTATAGTCGATCGGCGGAATGAAAAACTGTTTTTT.

V is TRBV15 and J is TRBJ2-5, with a possible D match to TRBD2 (7 bases). Looked up from germline, CDR1 is LNHNV and CDR2 is YYDKDF (reference sequence). V lost 3 bases to trimming and J lost 5 bases, with 16 bases between them. This CDR3 is built from 15 residues. In DNA form, the CDR3 reads TGTGCCACCAGCAGCGGGACGGGGGGCCTGGAGACCCAGTACTTC. It translates to CATSSGTGGLETQYF.

The genes are TRBV2 and TRBJ1-3; D call uncertain. Germline values: CDR1 SNHLY, CDR2 FYNNEI. The CDR3 covers 13 residues. Between the trimmed V and J ends, which lost 8 bases and 0 bases, there was a span of 8 bases. The CDR3 region has the DNA TGTGCCAGCGACGGAGGCTCTGGAAACACCATATATTTT. Its translation is CASDGGSGNTIYF.

This clonotype occurred many times. The chain employs TRBV2 and TRBJ1-2; 12 bases are shared with TRBD1. Looked up from germline, CDR1 is SNHLY and CDR2 is FYNNEI. CDR3 length: 14 residues. The V gene end was trimmed by 8 bases and the J gene end by 8 bases; junction bases not matched to a gene: 9. CDR3 DNA: TGTGCCAGCGCCGGGACAGGGGGCGCGTTGGGCTACACCTTC. It codes for CASAGTGGALGYTF.

This rearrangement joins TRBV6-9 to TRBJ2-7; TRBD2 matches at 12 bases. The J segment lost 5 bases and the V segment lost 7 bases, leaving 9 bases of the junction unmatched. This CDR3 has 15 amino acids. Per the germline V gene, CDR1 is MNHGY and CDR2 is SVAAGI. The CDR3 nucleotides read TGTGCCAGCACCCAAAGACTAGCGGGGGCCGACGAGCAGTACTTC. Amino acid sequence: CASTQRLAGADEQYF.

The CDR3 spells CASSDSRSREVETQYF. CDR3 in DNA: TGTGCCAGCAGTGACTCGAGGAGCAGGGAAGTAGAGACCCAGTACTTC. This chain uses TRBV12-3 or TRBV12-4 with TRBJ2-5; TRBD1 might be the D (5 bases). The V end lost 5 bases, the J end lost 4 bases, and 20 bases lay between the germline ends. The CDR3 runs to 16 residues.

The gene calls are TRBV5-1 and TRBJ1-2; 11 bases match TRBD1. CDR1 is SGHRS and CDR2 is YFSETQ in the germline V gene. The CDR3 spans 15 residues. J gave up 3 bases and V 4 bases, and 5 bases lay outside the gene matches. This CDR3 is CASSKGTGGDYGYTF. The CDR3, as DNA: TGCGCCAGCAGCAAGGGGACAGGGGGTGACTATGGCTACACCTTC.

This clonotype was recorded many times. The chain links TRBV10-2 to TRBJ1-5; a possible D gene is TRBD1 (5 bases). The germline gives CDR1 WSHSY, CDR2 SAAADI. V lost 7 bases to trimming and J lost 4 bases, with 11 bases between them. This CDR3 is 13 amino acids long. Written as DNA, the CDR3 is TGCGCCAGCAAACGACAGAGTAATCAGCCCCAGCATTTT. Translation: CASKRQSNQPQHF.

Notes on this clonotype: A much larger clone lies one base from this, so it may be a read error. The chain uses TRBV7-2 and TRBJ2-5; no reliable D call. This CDR3 spans 14 amino acids. V was cut by 1 base and J by 5 bases, with 11 bases left in between. CDR1 is SGHTA, CDR2 FQGNSA, per germline. CDR3 nucleotides: TGTGCCAGCAGCTTAGACCCGGTCACCGAGACCCAGTACTTC. It is translated as CASSLDPVTETQYF.

The V call is TRBV7-9, the J call TRBJ2-5, with 9 bases lining up with TRBD1. CDR3 length: 15 amino acids. V was pared by 2 bases and J by 4 bases, with 5 bases of the junction left unmatched. Germline values: CDR1 SEHNR, CDR2 FQNEAQ (reference sequence). As DNA, the CDR3 is TGTGCCAGCAGCTTACTGGGACAGGGTACAGAGACCCAGTACTTC. It yields the protein CASSLLGQGTETQYF.

This clonotype was counted ten times or more. The chain couples TRBV19 to TRBJ2-7; D possibly corresponds to TRBD2 (5 bases). V was trimmed by 6 bases and J by 0 bases, leaving 15 bases between them. Germline V gives CDR1 LNHDA, CDR2 SQIVND (reference sequence). The CDR3 loop spans 15 amino acids. CDR3 sequence reads: CASSYKDWSSYEQYF. The CDR3 DNA sequence: TGTGCCAGTAGCTACAAGGACTGGAGCTCCTACGAGCAGTACTTC.

This chain uses TRBV10-3 with TRBJ1-5; a possible D gene is TRBD1 (5 bases). Trimming pared 2 bases from V and 0 bases from J, leaving 8 bases between. The CDR3 consists of 15 residues. Germline V gives CDR1 ENHRY, CDR2 SYGVKD. CDR3 residues: CAISEMGDSNQPQHF. The CDR3 bases are TGTGCCATCAGTGAGATGGGGGATAGCAATCAGCCCCAGCATTTT.

The V call is TRBV3-1, the J call TRBJ2-7, with 8 bases identical to TRBD1. The length of the CDR3 is 14 residues. V was clipped by 3 bases and J by 3 bases; unmatched bases: 4. Germline CDR1 reads LGHDT; CDR2 reads YNNKEL (reference sequence). CDR3 sequence reads: CASSHGQGHYEQYF. The CDR3 nucleotides are TGTGCCAGCAGCCACGGACAGGGCCACTACGAGCAGTACTTC.

Many counts were recorded for this clonotype. The chain combines TRBV15 with TRBJ1-1; possibly TRBD1 for D (5 bases). From germline, CDR1 is LNHNV and CDR2 YYDKDF (reference sequence). V dropped 0 bases and J dropped 1 base, with 15 bases sitting between them. The CDR3 length is 17 residues. The CDR3 nucleotides are TGTGCCACCAGCAGAGATGGCGGGGGTACTCGGAACACTGAAGCTTTCTTT. Translating gives CATSRDGGGTRNTEAFF.

V is TRBV9 and J is TRBJ2-5; 7 bases align to TRBD1. The CDR3 sequence is 15 residues long. Germline V gives CDR1 SGDLS, CDR2 YYNGEE. The V and J ends lost 5 bases and 5 bases, in that order; junction bases with no gene match: 12. The CDR3 region has the DNA TGTGCCAGCAGTCCCCGGGACAGCACTACCGAGACCCAGTACTTC. Its translation: CASSPRDSTTETQYF. Complete variable domain (other parts from reference TRBV9 and TRBJ2-5): DSGVTQTPKHLITATGQRVTLRCSPRSGDLSVYWYQQSLDQGLQFLIQYYNGEERAKGNILERFSAQQFPDLHSELNLSSLELGDSALYFCASSPRDSTTETQYFGPGTRLLVL.

The chain links TRBV13 to TRBJ2-7; D is unresolved. The V gene's germline CDR1 is PRHDT and CDR2 FYEKMQ (reference sequence). The CDR3 covers 13 residues. Trimming shortened V by 4 bases and J by 4 bases, and 11 bases separated the two germline ends. The DNA of the CDR3 is TGTGCCAGCAGCTCCACTCCAGGTTACGAGCAGTACTTC. Protein sequence: CASSSTPGYEQYF.

The table lists this clonotype with many counts. This chain joins TRBV10-3 and TRBJ2-5, with 8 positions matching TRBD2. The CDR3 totals 14 residues. With V trimmed by 8 bases and J by 4 bases, 9 bases remained unmatched. The germline CDR1 and CDR2 sequences are ENHRY and SYGVKD. The CDR3, as DNA: TGTGCCATCCGCGGGGGGCGGGGTGGAGAGACCCAGTACTTC. This gives the protein CAIRGGRGGETQYF.

The CDR3 here is CASSVGQRAGYQPQHF. CDR3 DNA sequence: TGTGCCAGCAGCGTCGGGCAGCGGGCAGGTTATCAGCCCCAGCATTTT. The chain has TRBV9 and TRBJ1-5; D uncertain. Looked up from germline, CDR1 is SGDLS and CDR2 is YYNGEE. V lost 2 bases and J lost 5, with 17 bases in between. This CDR3 has 16 residues.

This clonotype was seen a few times. J is TRBJ1-2 and V is TRBV2; D is uncertain. This CDR3 is 15 amino acids long. V lost 1 base to trimming and J lost 3 bases, with 12 bases between them. CDR1 is SNHLY and CDR2 is FYNNEI in the germline V gene. For the CDR3, the DNA is TGTGCCAGCAGTGAAGAAAGGTCTTCTGACTATGGCTACACCTTC. Protein: CASSEERSSDYGYTF.

This clonotype was counted many times. This chain links TRBV2 with TRBJ1-5, with 7 positions matching TRBD1. In germline, CDR1 is SNHLY, CDR2 FYNNEI. The ends lost 6 bases at V and 2 bases at J; junction bases unmatched: 1. This CDR3 has 13 amino acids. In DNA form, the CDR3 reads TGTGCCAGCAGAGGACAGGGCAATCAGCCCCAGCATTTT. Translated: CASRGQGNQPQHF.

The V call is TRBV25-1, the J call TRBJ1-2; D is unresolved. The CDR3 is 14 residues long. Trimming shortened V by 4 bases and J by 2 bases, and 11 bases separated the two germline ends. Per the germline V gene, CDR1 is MGHDK and CDR2 is SYGVNS. The CDR3 loop is CASSGRRENYGYTF. The CDR3 DNA follows: TGTGCCAGCAGTGGTCGGCGTGAGAACTATGGCTACACCTTC.

The rearrangement joins TRBV5-1 to TRBJ1-6; no definite D call. The CDR3 has 15 residues. Trimming cost V 0 bases and J 9 bases, with 13 bases left between them. From germline, CDR1 is SGHRS and CDR2 YFSETQ. The CDR3 DNA is TGCGCCAGCAGCTTGGGAGCCACAACGGCTTCACCCCTCCACTTT. It encodes CASSLGATTASPLHF.

The CDR3 sequence is CAINADGYNQPQHF. CDR3 nucleotides: TGTGCCATCAACGCGGACGGTTATAATCAGCCCCAGCATTTT. J is TRBJ1-5 and V is TRBV10-3; D not resolved. This CDR3 is 14 amino acids long. CDR1 is ENHRY and CDR2 is SYGVKD in the germline V gene. Trimming removed 7 bases at V and 4 bases at J, with 14 bases between.

This clonotype was seen more than once but under ten times. This sequence joins TRBV3-1 and TRBJ1-2; D not certain. CDR3 length: 13 residues. With 6 bases removed from V and 5 bases from J, the gap between germline ends came to 13 bases. Germline CDR1 reads LGHDT; CDR2 reads YNNKEL (reference sequence). The CDR3 DNA is TGTGCCAGCAGGGGCGCGAGGAGGTATGGCTACACCTTC. This gives the protein CASRGARRYGYTF. The full variable domain, in which reference TRBV3-1 and TRBJ1-2 provide the parts outside the CDR3, is DTAVSQTPKYLVTQMGNDKSIKCEQNLGHDTMYWYKQDSKKFLKIMFSYNNKELIINETVPNRFSPKSPDKAHLNLHINSLELGDSAVYFCASRGARRYGYTFGSGTRLTVV.

The V call is TRBV19, the J call TRBJ2-3; D might be TRBD2 (5 bases). The CDR3 is made up of 13 amino acids. V was trimmed by 5 bases and J by 6 bases, leaving 12 bases between them. Germline lookup yields CDR1 LNHDA and CDR2 SQIVND (reference sequence). The DNA for the CDR3 is TGTGCCAGTAGTGATCGGGATGGGGATACGCAGTATTTT. It translates to CASSDRDGDTQYF.

The chain couples TRBV29-1 to TRBJ1-1; D ambiguous. The V gene's germline CDR1 is SQVTM and CDR2 ANQGSEA. There are 13 residues in the CDR3. V lost 5 bases and J lost 4, with 14 bases in between. The CDR3 region has the DNA TGCAGCGTTAGTAGCGGATCGGGCACTGAAGCTTTCTTT. Its protein product is CSVSSGSGTEAFF.

The CDR3 sequence: CASSLEIGTDYGYTF. The CDR3 DNA follows: TGCGCCAGCAGCTTGGAGATCGGGACAGACTATGGCTACACCTTC. The chain carries TRBV4-1 and TRBJ1-2; TRBD1 aligns across 7 bases. From germline, CDR1 is MGHRA and CDR2 YSYEKL. Unmatched junction bases numbered 9, after V lost 5 bases and J lost 3 bases. This CDR3 has 15 residues.